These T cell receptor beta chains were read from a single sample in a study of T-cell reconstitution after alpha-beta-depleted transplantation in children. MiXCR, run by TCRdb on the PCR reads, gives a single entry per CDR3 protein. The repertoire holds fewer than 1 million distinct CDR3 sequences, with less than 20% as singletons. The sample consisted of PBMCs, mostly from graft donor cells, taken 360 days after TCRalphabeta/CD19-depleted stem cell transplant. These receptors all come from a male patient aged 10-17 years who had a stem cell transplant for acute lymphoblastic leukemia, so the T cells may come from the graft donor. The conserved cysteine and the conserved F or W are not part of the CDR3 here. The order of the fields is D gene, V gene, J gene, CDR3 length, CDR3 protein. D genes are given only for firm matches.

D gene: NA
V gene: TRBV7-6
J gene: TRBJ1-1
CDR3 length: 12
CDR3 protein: ASSRTGMNTEAF

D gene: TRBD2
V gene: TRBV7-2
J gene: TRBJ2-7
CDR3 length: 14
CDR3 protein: ASSLALGLAAYEQY

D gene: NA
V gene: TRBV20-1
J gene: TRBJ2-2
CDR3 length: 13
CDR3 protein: SARVGRMNTGELF

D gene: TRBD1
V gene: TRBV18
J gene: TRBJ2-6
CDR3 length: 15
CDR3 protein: ASSPITGGSGANVLT

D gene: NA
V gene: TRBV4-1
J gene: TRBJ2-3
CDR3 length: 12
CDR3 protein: ASSRGPNTDTQY

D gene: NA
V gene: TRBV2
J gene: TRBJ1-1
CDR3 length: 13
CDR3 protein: ASSPIRRGNTEAF

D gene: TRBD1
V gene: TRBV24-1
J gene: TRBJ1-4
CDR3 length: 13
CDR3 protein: ATSDPFGQDEKLF

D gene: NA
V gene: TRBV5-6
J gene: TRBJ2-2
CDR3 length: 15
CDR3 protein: ASSLLGHFMNTGELF

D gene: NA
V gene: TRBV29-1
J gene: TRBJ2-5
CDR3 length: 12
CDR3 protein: SVVTSREDETQY

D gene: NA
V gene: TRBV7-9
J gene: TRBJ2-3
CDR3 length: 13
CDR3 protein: ASSLRDAAADTQY

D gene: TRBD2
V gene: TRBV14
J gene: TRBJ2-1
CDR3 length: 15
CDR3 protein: ASSQGTSAYTSNEQF

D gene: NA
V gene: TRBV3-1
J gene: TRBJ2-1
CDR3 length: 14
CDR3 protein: ASSQGLTSIGHEQF

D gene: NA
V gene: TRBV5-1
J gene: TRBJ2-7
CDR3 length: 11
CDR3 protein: ASRRGTAYEQY

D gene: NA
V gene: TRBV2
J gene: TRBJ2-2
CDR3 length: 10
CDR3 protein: ASSVNGGELF

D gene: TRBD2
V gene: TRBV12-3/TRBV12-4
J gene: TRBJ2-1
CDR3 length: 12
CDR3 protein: ASRTSGRYNEQF

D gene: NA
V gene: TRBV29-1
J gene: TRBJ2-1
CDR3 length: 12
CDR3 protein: SVEVGFVRGRRF

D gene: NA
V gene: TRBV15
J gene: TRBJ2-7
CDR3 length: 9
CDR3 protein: ATSNSYEQY

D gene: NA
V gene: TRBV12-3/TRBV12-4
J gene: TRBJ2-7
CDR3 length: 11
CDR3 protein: ASSPGAHAEQY

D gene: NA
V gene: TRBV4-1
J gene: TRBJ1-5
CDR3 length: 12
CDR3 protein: ASSPLGRGQPQH

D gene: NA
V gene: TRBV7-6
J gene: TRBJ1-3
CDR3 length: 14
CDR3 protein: ASSLARRGSGNTIY

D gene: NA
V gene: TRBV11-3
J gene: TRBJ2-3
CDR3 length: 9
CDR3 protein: ASSFQGTQY

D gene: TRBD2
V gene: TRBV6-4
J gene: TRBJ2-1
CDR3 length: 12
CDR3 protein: ASRGLAGNNEQF

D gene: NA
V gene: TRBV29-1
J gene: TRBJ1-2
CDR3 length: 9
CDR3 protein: SVSLVSGYT